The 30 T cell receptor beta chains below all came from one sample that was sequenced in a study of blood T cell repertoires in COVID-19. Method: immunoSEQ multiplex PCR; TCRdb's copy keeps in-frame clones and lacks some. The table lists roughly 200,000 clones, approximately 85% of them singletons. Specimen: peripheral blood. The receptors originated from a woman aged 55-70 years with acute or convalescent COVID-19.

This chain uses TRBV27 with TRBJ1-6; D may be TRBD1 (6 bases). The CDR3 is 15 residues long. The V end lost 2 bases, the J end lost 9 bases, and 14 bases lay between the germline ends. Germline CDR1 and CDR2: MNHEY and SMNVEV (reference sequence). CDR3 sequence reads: CASSLGQSIGSPLHF. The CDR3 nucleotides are TGTGCCAGCAGTTTAGGACAGTCCATTGGTTCACCCCTCCACTTT.

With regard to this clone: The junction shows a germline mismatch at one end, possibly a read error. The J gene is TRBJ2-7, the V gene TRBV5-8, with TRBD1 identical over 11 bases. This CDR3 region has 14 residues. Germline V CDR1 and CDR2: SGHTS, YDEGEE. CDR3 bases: TGTGCCAGCAGTTTGGGACAGGGGGTTTACGAGCAGTACTTC. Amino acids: CASSLGQGVYEQYF.

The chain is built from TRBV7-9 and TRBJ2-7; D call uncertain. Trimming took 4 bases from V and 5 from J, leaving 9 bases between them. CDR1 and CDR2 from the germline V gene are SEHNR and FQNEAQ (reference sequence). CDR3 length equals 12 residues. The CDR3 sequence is CASSSLAHEQYF. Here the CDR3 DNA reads TGTGCCAGCAGCTCCCTGGCCCACGAGCAGTACTTC. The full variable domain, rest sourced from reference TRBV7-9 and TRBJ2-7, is DTGVSQNPRHKITKRGQNVTFRCDPISEHNRLYWYRQTLGQGPEFLTYFQNEAQLEKSRLLSDRFSAERPKGSFSTLEIQRTEQGDSAMYLCASSSLAHEQYFGPGTRLTVT.

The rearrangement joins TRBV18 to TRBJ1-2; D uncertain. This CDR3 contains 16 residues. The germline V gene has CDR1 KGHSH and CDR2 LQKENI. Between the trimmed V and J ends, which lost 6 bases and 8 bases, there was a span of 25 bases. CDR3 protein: CASSLTLSGFDLGYTF. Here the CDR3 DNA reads TGTGCCAGCTCTCTAACTCTGTCGGGGTTCGATCTCGGCTACACCTTC.

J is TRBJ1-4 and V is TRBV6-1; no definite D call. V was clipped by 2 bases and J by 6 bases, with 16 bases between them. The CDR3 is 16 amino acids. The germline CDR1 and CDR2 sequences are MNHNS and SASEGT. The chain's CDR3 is CASSEIIWRDDEKLFF. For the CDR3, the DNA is TGTGCCAGCAGTGAAATTATATGGAGGGATGATGAAAAACTGTTTTTT.

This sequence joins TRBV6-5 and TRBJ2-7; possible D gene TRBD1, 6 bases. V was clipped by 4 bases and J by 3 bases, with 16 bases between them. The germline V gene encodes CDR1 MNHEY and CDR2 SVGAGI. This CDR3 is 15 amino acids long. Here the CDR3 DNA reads TGTGCCAGCAGTTCCGACCTACAGGGAAGCTACGAGCAGTACTTC. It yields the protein CASSSDLQGSYEQYF.

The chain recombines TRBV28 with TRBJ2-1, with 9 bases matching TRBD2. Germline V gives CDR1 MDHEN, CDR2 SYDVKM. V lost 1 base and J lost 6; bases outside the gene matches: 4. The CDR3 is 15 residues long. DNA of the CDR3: TGTGCCAGCAGTTTATATGCGACTAGCGGCAATGAGCAGTTCTTC. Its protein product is CASSLYATSGNEQFF.

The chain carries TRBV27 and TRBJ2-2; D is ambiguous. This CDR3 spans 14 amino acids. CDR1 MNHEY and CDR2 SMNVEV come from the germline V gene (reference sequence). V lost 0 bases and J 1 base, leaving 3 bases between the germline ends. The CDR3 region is CASSLSRNTGELFF. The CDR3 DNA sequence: TGTGCCAGCAGTTTATCCAGGAACACCGGGGAGCTGTTTTTT.

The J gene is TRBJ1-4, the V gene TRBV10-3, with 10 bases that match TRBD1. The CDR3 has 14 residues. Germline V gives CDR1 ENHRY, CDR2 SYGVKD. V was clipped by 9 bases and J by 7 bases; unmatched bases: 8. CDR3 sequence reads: CAIIIGDRGEKLFF. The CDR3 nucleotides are TGTGCCATAATAATAGGGGACAGGGGTGAAAAACTGTTTTTT.

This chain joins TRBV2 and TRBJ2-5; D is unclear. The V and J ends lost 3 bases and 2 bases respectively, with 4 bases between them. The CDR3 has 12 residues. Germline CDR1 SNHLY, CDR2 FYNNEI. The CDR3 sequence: CASSESQETQYF. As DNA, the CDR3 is TGTGCCAGCAGTGAGTCGCAAGAGACCCAGTACTTC.

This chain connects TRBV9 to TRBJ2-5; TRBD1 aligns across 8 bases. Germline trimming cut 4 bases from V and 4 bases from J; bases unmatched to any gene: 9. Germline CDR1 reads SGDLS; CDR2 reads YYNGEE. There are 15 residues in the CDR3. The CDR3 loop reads CASSPRQGTGETQYF. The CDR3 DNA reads TGTGCCAGCAGCCCCCGACAGGGGACGGGAGAGACCCAGTACTTC.

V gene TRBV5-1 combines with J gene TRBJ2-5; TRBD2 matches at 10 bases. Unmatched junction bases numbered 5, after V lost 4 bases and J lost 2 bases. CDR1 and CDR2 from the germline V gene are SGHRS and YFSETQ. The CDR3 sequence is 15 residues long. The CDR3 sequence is CASSTPGLAQETQYF. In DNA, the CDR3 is TGCGCCAGCAGCACACCGGGACTAGCGCAAGAGACCCAGTACTTC.

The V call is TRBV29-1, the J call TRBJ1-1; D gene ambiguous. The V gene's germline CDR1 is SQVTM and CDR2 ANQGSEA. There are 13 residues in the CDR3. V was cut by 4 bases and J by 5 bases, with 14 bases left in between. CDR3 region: CSVGERRTTEAFF. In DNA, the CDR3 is TGCAGCGTTGGGGAGCGGAGAACTACTGAAGCTTTCTTT.

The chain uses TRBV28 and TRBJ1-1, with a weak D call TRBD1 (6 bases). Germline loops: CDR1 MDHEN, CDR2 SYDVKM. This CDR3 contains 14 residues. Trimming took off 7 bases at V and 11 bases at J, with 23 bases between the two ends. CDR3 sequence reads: CASTWFRGSTEAFF. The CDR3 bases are TGTGCCAGCACATGGTTCAGGGGCTCTACGGAGGCTTTCTTT.

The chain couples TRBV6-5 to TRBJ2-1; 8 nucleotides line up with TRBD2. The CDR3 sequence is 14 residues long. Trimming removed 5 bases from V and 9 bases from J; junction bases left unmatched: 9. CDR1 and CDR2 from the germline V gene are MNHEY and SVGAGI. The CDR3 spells CASSQGLGFGEQFF. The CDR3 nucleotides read TGTGCCAGCAGTCAGGGACTAGGTTTCGGTGAGCAGTTCTTC.

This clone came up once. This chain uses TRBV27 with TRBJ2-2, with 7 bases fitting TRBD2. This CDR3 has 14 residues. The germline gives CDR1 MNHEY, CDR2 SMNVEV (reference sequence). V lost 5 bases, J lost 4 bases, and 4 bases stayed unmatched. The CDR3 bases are TGTGCCAGCAGTCCCGGGACTATCACCGGGGAGCTGTTTTTT. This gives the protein CASSPGTITGELFF.

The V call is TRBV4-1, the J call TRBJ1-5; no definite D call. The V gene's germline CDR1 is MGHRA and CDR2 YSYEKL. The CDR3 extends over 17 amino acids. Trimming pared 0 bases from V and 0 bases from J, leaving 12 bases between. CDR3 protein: CASSQEASEYSNQPQHF. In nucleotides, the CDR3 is TGCGCCAGCAGCCAAGAAGCGAGTGAGTATAGCAATCAGCCCCAGCATTTT.

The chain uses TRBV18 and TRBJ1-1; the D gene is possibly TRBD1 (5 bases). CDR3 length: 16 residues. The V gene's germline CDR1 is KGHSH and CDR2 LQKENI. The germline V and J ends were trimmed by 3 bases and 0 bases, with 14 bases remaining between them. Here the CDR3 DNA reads TGTGCCAGCTCACCCCCGAGCGGGACGGTGAACACTGAAGCTTTCTTT. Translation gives CASSPPSGTVNTEAFF. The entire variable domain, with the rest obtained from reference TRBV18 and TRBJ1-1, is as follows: NAGVMQNPRHLVRRRGQEARLRCSPMKGHSHVYWYRQLPEEGLKFMVYLQKENIIDESGMPKERFSAEFPKEGPSILRIQQVVRGDSAAYFCASSPPSGTVNTEAFFGQGTRLTVV.

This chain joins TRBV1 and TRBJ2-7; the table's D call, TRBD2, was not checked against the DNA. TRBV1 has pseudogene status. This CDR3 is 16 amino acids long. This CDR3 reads CTSSQDRDSQTYEQYV. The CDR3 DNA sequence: TGCACCAGCAGCCAAGATCGTGACTCCCAAACCTACGAGCAGTACGTC.

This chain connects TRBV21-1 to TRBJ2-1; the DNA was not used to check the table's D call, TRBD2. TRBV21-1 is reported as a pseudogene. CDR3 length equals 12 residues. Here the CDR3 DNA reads TGTGCCAGCAGCGGACTAGCAAATGAGCAGTTCTTC. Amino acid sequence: CASSGLANEQFF.

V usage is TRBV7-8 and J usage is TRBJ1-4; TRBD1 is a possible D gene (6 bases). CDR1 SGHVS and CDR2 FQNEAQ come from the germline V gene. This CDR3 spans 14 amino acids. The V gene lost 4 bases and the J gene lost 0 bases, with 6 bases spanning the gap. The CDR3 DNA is TGTGCCAGCAGCTGGGGGCCAACTAATGAAAAACTGTTTTTT. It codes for CASSWGPTNEKLFF.

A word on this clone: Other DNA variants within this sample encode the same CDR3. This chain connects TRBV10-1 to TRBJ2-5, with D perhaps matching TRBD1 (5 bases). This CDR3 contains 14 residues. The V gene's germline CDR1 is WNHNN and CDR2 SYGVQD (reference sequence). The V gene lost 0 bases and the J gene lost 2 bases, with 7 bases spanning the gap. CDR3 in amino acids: CASSESTGQETQYF. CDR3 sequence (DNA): TGCGCCAGCAGTGAGTCAACAGGACAAGAGACCCAGTACTTC.

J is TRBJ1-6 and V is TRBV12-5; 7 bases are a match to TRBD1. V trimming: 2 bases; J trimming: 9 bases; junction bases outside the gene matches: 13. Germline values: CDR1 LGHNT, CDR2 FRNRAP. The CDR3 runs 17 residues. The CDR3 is CASGLMAGGRLGSPLHF. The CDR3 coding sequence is TGTGCTAGTGGTTTGATGGCAGGGGGAAGGTTAGGTTCACCCCTCCACTTT.

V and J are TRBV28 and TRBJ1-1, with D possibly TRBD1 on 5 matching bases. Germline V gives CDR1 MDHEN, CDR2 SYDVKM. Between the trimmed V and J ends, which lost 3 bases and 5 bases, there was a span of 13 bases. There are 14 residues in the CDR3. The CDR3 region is CASSLEQEGTEAFF. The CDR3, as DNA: TGTGCCAGCAGTTTGGAACAGGAGGGTACTGAAGCTTTCTTT.

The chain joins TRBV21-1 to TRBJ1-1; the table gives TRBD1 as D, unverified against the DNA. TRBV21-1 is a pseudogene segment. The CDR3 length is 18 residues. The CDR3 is CASSKEGNRVYGDTEAFF. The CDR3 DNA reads TGTGCCAGCAGCAAAGAGGGAAACAGGGTTTACGGGGACACTGAAGCTTTCTTT.

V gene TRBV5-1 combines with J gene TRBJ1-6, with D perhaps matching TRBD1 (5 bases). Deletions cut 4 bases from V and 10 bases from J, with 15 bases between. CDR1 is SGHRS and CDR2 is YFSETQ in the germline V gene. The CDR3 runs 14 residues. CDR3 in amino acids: CASSAGGGSSPLHF. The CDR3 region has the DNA TGCGCCAGCAGCGCCGGCGGGGGAAGCTCACCCCTCCACTTT.

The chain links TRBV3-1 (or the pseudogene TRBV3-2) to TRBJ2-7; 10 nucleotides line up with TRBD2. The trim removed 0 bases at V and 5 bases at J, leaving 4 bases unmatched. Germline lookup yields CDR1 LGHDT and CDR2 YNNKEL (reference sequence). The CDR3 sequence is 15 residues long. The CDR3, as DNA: TGTGCCAGCAGCCAAGAGGCTAGCGGGAGAAACGAGCAGTACTTC. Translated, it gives CASSQEASGRNEQYF.

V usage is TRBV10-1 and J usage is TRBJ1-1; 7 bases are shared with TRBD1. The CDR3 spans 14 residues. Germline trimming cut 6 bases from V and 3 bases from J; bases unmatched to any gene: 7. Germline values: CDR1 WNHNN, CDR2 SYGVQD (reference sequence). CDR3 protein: CASRSGTGDTEAFF. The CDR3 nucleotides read TGCGCCAGCAGGTCCGGTACAGGGGACACTGAAGCTTTCTTT.

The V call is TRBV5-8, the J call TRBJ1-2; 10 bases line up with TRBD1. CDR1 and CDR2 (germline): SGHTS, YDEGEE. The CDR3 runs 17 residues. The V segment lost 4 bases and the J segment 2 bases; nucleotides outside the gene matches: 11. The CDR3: CASSPRDRGIVNYGYTF. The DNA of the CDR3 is TGTGCCAGCAGCCCCCGGGACAGGGGAATCGTAAACTATGGCTACACCTTC.

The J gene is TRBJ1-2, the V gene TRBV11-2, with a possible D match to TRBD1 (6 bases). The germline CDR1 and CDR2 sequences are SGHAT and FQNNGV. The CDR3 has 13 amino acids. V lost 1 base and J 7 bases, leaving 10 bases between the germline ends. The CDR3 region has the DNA TGTGCCAGCAGCTTAGGATACAGGGCTGGCTACACCTTC. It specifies CASSLGYRAGYTF.